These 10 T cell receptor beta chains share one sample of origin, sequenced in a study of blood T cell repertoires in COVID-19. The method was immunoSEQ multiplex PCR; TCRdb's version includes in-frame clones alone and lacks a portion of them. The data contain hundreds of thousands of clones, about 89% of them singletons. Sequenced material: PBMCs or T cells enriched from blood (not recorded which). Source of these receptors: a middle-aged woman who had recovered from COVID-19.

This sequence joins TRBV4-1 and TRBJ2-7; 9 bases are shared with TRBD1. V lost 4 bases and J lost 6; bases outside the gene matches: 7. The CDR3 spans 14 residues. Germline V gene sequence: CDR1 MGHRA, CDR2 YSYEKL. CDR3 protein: CASSLGTGLGEQYF. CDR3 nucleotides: TGCGCCAGCAGCCTAGGGACAGGGTTGGGCGAGCAGTACTTC.

Here the CDR3 reads CASSLLDRAHEQYF. For the CDR3, the DNA is TGTGCCAGCAGTTTATTAGACAGGGCCCACGAGCAGTACTTC. This rearrangement joins TRBV28 to TRBJ2-7, with 7 bases identical to TRBD1. This CDR3 region has 14 residues. Germline CDR1 and CDR2: MDHEN and SYDVKM. The V gene end was trimmed by 1 base and the J gene end by 5 bases; junction bases not matched to a gene: 5.

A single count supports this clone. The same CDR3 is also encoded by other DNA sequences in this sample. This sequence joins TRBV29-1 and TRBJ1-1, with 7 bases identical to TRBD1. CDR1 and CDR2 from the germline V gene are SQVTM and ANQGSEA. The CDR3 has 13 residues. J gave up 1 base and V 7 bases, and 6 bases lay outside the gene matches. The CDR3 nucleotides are TGCAGCGGACGACAGGGTGCGAACACTGAAGCTTTCTTT. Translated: CSGRQGANTEAFF.

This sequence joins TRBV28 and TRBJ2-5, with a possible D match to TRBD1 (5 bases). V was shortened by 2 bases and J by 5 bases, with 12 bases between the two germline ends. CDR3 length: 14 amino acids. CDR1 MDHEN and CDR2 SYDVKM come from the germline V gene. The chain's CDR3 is CASSLLGQSETQYF. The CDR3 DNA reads TGTGCCAGCAGTTTACTAGGACAATCGGAGACCCAGTACTTC.

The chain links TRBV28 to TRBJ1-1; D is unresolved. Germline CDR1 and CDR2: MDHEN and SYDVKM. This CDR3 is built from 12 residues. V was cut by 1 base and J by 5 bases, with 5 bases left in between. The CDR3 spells CASSLLQTEAFF. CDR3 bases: TGTGCCAGCAGTTTATTACAGACTGAAGCTTTCTTT.

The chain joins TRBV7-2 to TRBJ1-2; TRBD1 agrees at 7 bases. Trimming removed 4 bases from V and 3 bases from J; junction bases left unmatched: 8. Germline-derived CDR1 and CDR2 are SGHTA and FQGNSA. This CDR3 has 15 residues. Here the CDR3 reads CASSSLTGSDYGYTF. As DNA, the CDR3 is TGTGCCAGCAGCTCCCTGACAGGGTCTGACTATGGCTACACCTTC.

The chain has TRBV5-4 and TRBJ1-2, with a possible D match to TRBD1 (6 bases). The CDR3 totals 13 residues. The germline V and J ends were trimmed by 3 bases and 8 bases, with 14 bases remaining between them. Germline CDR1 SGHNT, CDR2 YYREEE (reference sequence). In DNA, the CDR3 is TGTGCCAGCAGCTCCACAGGGATGGGGGGCTACACCTTC. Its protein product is CASSSTGMGGYTF. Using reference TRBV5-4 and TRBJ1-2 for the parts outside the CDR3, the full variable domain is ETGVTQSPTHLIKTRGQQVTLRCSSQSGHNTVSWYQQALGQGPQFIFQYYREEENGRGNFPPRFSGLQFPNYSSELNVNALELDDSALYLCASSSTGMGGYTFGSGTRLTVV.

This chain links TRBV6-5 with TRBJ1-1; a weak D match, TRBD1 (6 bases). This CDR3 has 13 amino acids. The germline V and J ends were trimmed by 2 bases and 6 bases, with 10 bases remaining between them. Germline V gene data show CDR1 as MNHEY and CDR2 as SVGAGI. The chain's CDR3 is CASSYQRQAEAFF. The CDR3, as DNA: TGTGCCAGCAGTTACCAACGACAGGCTGAAGCTTTCTTT.

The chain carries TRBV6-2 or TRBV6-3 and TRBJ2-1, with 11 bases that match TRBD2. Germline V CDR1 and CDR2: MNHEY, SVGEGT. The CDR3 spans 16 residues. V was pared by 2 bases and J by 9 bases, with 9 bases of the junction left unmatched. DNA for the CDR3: TGTGCCAGCAGTTACGCTAGCGGGAGGCCGTCGGGTGAGCAGTTCTTC. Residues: CASSYASGRPSGEQFF.

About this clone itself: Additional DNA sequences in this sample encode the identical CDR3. CDR3 amino acids: CASSYSGTGNTEAFF. In DNA, the CDR3 is TGTGCCAGCAGTTACTCGGGGACAGGGAACACTGAAGCTTTCTTT. The chain is built from TRBV6-5 and TRBJ1-1; TRBD1 aligns across 8 bases. The germline V gene has CDR1 MNHEY and CDR2 SVGAGI. There are 15 residues in the CDR3. V dropped 0 bases and J dropped 1; count of bases not matched to a gene: 1.